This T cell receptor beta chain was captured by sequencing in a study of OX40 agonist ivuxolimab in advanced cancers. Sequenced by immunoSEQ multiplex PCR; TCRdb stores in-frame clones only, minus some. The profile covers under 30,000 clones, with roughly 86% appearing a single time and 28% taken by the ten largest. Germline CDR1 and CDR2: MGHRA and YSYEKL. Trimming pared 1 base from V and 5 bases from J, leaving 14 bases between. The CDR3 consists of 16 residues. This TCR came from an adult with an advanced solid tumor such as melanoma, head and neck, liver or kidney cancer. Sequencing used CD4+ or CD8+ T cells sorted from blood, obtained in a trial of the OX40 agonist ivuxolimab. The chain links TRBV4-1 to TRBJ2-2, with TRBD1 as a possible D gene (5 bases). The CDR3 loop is CASSQGPGIWTGELFF. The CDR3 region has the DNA TGCGCCAGCAGCCAAGGGCCAGGGATCTGGACCGGGGAGCTGTTTTTT.